The source of this T cell receptor beta chain is a study of blood T cell repertoires in COVID-19. The repertoire was sequenced with immunoSEQ multiplex PCR; TCRdb's copy has only in-frame clones and lacks some. The table shows roughly 82,000 clones, with roughly 87% occurring only once. Germline-derived CDR1 and CDR2 are SGHKS and YYEKEE (reference sequence). Between the trimmed V and J ends, which lost 0 bases and 1 base, there was a span of 8 bases. This CDR3 is built from 15 residues. Material for sequencing was peripheral blood. The rearrangement uses TRBV5-5 and TRBJ2-4; D not resolved. The origin of this receptor is a woman in her 50s in a cohort sampled during active COVID-19. The CDR3, as DNA: TGTGCCAGCAGCTTGGTTGCGTTGGCCAAAAACATTCAGTACTTC. Residues: CASSLVALAKNIQYF.